The rows below give T cell receptor beta chains drawn from one sample of a study of T cell changes during pregnancy in multiple sclerosis. The assay was immunoSEQ multiplex PCR, and TCRdb's table has in-frame clones only and misses some. The sample includes almost 95,000 clones, roughly 90% of them seen just once. Sequencing was performed on peripheral blood, taken in the first trimester of pregnancy. The receptors shown here come from a female donor with multiple sclerosis, enrolled in a pregnancy study. Both conserved end residues are part of each CDR3. Each record gives: clone size, CDR3 length, V gene, J gene, D gene, CDR3 DNA, CDR3 protein. The D gene is left open where the match is weak. Some rows have no size entry. The others give once, few or many, or a class for an expanded clone.

-	17	TRBV25-1	TRBJ1-1	-	TGTGCCAGCAGTGGCACCCGATTCGTCAATAGGAACACTGAAGCTTTCTTT	CASSGTRFVNRNTEAFF
-	15	TRBV14	TRBJ1-5	TRBD1	TGTGCCAGCAGCCCTCGGACAGGGGGAAATCAGCCCCAGCATTTT	CASSPRTGGNQPQHF
once	15	TRBV10-2	TRBJ2-2	TRBD1	TGCGCCAGCGGCCGGGACAGGGGGCTTACCGGGGAGCTGTTTTTT	CASGRDRGLTGELFF
-	12	TRBV29-1	TRBJ2-7	TRBD2	TGCAGCGTGATTAGCGGGAGGCTCCTCCAGTACTTC	CSVISGRLLQYF
-	15	TRBV28	TRBJ1-2	-	TGTGCCAGCAGCCTCTGGACAGCCAGTCACTATGGCTACACCTTC	CASSLWTASHYGYTF
once	12	TRBV9	TRBJ1-1	-	TGTGCCAGCAGCGTAGTGGAGGGCAAAGCTTTCTTT	CASSVVEGKAFF
-	13	TRBV28	TRBJ1-2	-	TGTGCCAGCAGACCAACAGGGATCCATGGCTACACCTTC	CASRPTGIHGYTF
-	17	TRBV6-4	TRBJ2-7	TRBD2	TGTGCCAGCATCCTCAGATCAGCGGGAGCTTCCACCGGCGAGCAGTACTTC	CASILRSAGASTGEQYF
-	12	TRBV19	TRBJ2-7	-	TGTGCCAGTAGTACGGGATTCTACGAGCAGTACTTC	CASSTGFYEQYF
-	10	TRBV20-1	TRBJ2-6	-	TGCAGTGCAGCCCCCAACGTCCTGACTTTC	CSAAPNVLTF
few	14	TRBV27	TRBJ2-2	-	TGTGCCAGCAGTGTAACCCAGGGATCCGGGGAGCTGTTTTTT	CASSVTQGSGELFF
-	14	TRBV28	TRBJ2-7	-	TGTGCCAGCAGAACAACTAGCCCCCCCTACGAGCAGTACTTC	CASRTTSPPYEQYF
-	18	TRBV27	TRBJ1-2	TRBD1	TGTGCCAGCAGTTCCCAGACGGACAGGGGGCGCGCCCCCTATGGCTACACCTTC	CASSSQTDRGRAPYGYTF
-	13	TRBV14	TRBJ2-1	-	TGTGCCAGCAGCTCTCCTCGACACTGGGAGCAGTTCTTC	CASSSPRHWEQFF
-	16	TRBV15	TRBJ2-7	-	TGTGCCACCAGCAGAAGATACGGGACTTCAACCTACGAGCAGTACTTC	CATSRRYGTSTYEQYF
-	12	TRBV25-1	TRBJ1-1	-	TGTGCCAGCAGTGCAGGGAACACTGAAGCTTTCTTT	CASSAGNTEAFF
-	14	TRBV9	TRBJ2-2	TRBD1	TGTGCCAGTTGCGACAGGGGGCATGGTGGGGAGCTGTTTTTT	CASCDRGHGGELFF
-	15	TRBV5-1	TRBJ1-1	-	TGCGCCAGCAGCTTGGTGGGAGTCATGAACACTGAAGCTTTCTTT	CASSLVGVMNTEAFF